This T cell receptor (beta chain) was identified during a study of T cell changes during pregnancy in multiple sclerosis. This clone was seen more than once but under ten times. Method: immunoSEQ multiplex PCR; TCRdb's copy keeps in-frame clones and lacks some. The table records around 62,000 clones, approximately 90% of them present only once. The V end was cut by 3 bases, the J end by 4 bases, with 15 bases between. The CDR3 is 14 amino acids. Germline CDR1 SQVTM, CDR2 ANQGSEA. The receptor comes from a female donor with multiple sclerosis, enrolled in a pregnancy study. The input for sequencing was peripheral blood, taken in the first trimester of pregnancy. The rearrangement links TRBV29-1 to TRBJ1-1; D remains ambiguous. CDR3 amino acids: CSVETPPTPTEAFF. The CDR3 coding sequence is TGCAGCGTTGAGACTCCACCGACTCCCACTGAAGCTTTCTTT. The entire variable domain, with the rest obtained from reference TRBV29-1 and TRBJ1-1, is as follows: SAVISQKPSRDICQRGTSLTIQCQVDSQVTMMFWYRQQPGQSLTLIATANQGSEATYESGFVIDKFPISRPNLTFSTLTVSNMSPEDSSIYLCSVETPPTPTEAFFGQGTRLTVV.